The 14 T cell receptor beta chains reported below all come from one sample, sequenced in a study of cytomegalovirus exposure and HLA in healthy donors. Both 60 Vbeta primers and 13 Jbeta primers went into the PCR. The data were produced by immunoSEQ multiplex PCR, yet TCRdb's version contains in-frame clones alone and is incomplete. In the table there are around 150,000 clones, approximately 72% of which are singletons. The sequencing sample was made of PBMCs. These TCRs come from a woman aged 55 to 70 in good health and CMV-seronegative.

This clone came up a few times. J is TRBJ2-5 and V is TRBV5-1; D remains unclear. The CDR3 has 14 amino acids. The V and J ends lost 2 bases and 2 bases respectively, with 10 bases between them. Germline V gene data show CDR1 as SGHRS and CDR2 as YFSETQ. CDR3 sequence (DNA): TGCGCCAGCAGCTTAATGGGCCAACAAGAGACCCAGTACTTC. Translation gives CASSLMGQQETQYF.

The chain couples TRBV28 to TRBJ1-4; 12 nucleotides match TRBD1. J was trimmed by 8 bases and V by 6 bases; bases with no gene match: 4. The CDR3 is 14 amino acids. CDR1 and CDR2 (germline): MDHEN, SYDVKM. The CDR3 sequence: CASSTGQGAEKLFF. CDR3 nucleotide sequence: TGTGCCAGCAGCACGGGACAGGGGGCGGAAAAACTGTTTTTT. The full variable domain, its missing parts supplied by reference TRBV28 and TRBJ1-4, is DVKVTQSSRYLVKRTGEKVFLECVQDMDHENMFWYRQDPGLGLRLIYFSYDVKMKEKGDIPEGYSVSREKKERFSLILESASTNQTSMYLCASSTGQGAEKLFFGSGTQLSVL.

This clone was observed a single time. The rearrangement joins TRBV18 to TRBJ2-7; tentatively, D is TRBD1 (5 bases). The CDR3 loop spans 13 amino acids. Trimming removed 3 bases at V and 4 bases at J, with 10 bases between. CDR1 is KGHSH, CDR2 LQKENI, per germline. The CDR3 nucleotides are TGTGCCAGCTCACCGGGGCCCGCGTACGAGCAGTACTTC. Protein product: CASSPGPAYEQYF.

This rearrangement joins TRBV6-4 to TRBJ1-3; tentatively, D is TRBD1 (6 bases). The CDR3 runs to 13 residues. The germline V and J ends were trimmed by 9 bases and 3 bases, with 12 bases remaining between them. The V gene's germline CDR1 is MRHNA and CDR2 SNTAGT. CDR3 in amino acids: CASGSRGGNTIYF. The CDR3 nucleotides are TGTGCCAGTGGTTCCAGGGGTGGAAACACCATATATTTT.

This clone has a handful of counts. The chain carries TRBV13 and TRBJ2-3; D not certain. CDR3 length: 14 residues. With 4 bases removed from V and 1 base from J, the gap between germline ends came to 9 bases. Germline V lookup: CDR1 PRHDT, CDR2 FYEKMQ (reference sequence). DNA for the CDR3: TGTGCCAGCAGCTCAAGCTCACGCACAGATACGCAGTATTTT. Its protein product is CASSSSSRTDTQYF.

The genes are TRBV7-8 and TRBJ2-7; TRBD2 agrees at 10 bases. The CDR3 covers 16 residues. With 2 bases clipped from V and 2 bases from J, the junction kept 6 bases outside the gene matches. The V gene's germline CDR1 is SGHVS and CDR2 FQNEAQ. CDR3 sequence reads: CASSLRASGSPYEQYF. The CDR3 DNA sequence: TGTGCCAGCAGCTTACGAGCTAGCGGGAGCCCCTACGAGCAGTACTTC.

This chain connects TRBV5-1 to TRBJ1-4; 7 bases are shared with TRBD1. This CDR3 is 15 amino acids long. Per germline, CDR1 SGHRS and CDR2 YFSETQ. V lost 0 bases to trimming and J lost 9 bases; unmatched junction nucleotides: 8. CDR3 region: CASSLEARGNKKLFF. CDR3 in DNA: TGCGCCAGCAGCTTGGAGGCCAGGGGGAATAAAAAACTGTTTTTT.

This clone has more than one count but fewer than ten. The chain links TRBV4-3 to TRBJ2-4, with TRBD2 matching 7 bases. Germline V gene lookup returns CDR1 LGHNA and CDR2 YSLEER. The CDR3 runs to 18 residues. V gave up 5 bases and J gave up 6 bases; unmatched junction bases: 19. The CDR3 nucleotides read TGCGCCAGCAGCGAGTACCTCACTGGGGGGGGTGCCGGAAACATTCAGTACTTC. It encodes CASSEYLTGGGAGNIQYF.

The chain couples TRBV21-1 to TRBJ2-5; TRBD2 is taken as the D call from the table, unchecked against the DNA. TRBV21-1 is marked as a pseudogene. The CDR3 runs 18 residues. The CDR3 DNA reads TGTGCCAGCAGCAAGCTTCGCCAGGGACTAGTGGGGAGAGAGACCCAGTACTTC. Its protein product is CASSKLRQGLVGRETQYF.

The chain links TRBV28 to TRBJ1-5; TRBD1 agrees at 11 bases. Germline loops: CDR1 MDHEN, CDR2 SYDVKM. This CDR3 is built from 16 residues. Germline trimming cut 2 bases from V and 0 bases from J; bases unmatched to any gene: 0. The CDR3 loop reads CASSLGTGGSNQPQHF. The CDR3 DNA reads as TGTGCCAGCAGTTTAGGGACAGGGGGTAGCAATCAGCCCCAGCATTTT. Full variable domain (missing parts from reference TRBV28 and TRBJ1-5): DVKVTQSSRYLVKRTGEKVFLECVQDMDHENMFWYRQDPGLGLRLIYFSYDVKMKEKGDIPEGYSVSREKKERFSLILESASTNQTSMYLCASSLGTGGSNQPQHFGDGTRLSIL.

The table lists this clone with a few counts. The V call is TRBV11-2, the J call TRBJ2-7, with a tentative D call TRBD2 (6 bases). The CDR3 consists of 14 residues. V shed 5 bases and J shed 4 bases, with 15 bases lying between them. The V gene's germline CDR1 is SGHAT and CDR2 FQNNGV. CDR3 nucleotide sequence: TGTGCCAGCAGCCCCCTTCGGGGGTGGTACGAGCAGTACTTC. Protein product: CASSPLRGWYEQYF.

This clone was counted only a few times. The chain is built from TRBV19 and TRBJ2-3, with 8 nucleotides matching TRBD1. The CDR3 spans 15 residues. V dropped 7 bases and J dropped 1; count of bases not matched to a gene: 7. Germline values: CDR1 LNHDA, CDR2 SQIVND (reference sequence). The CDR3 DNA reads as TGTGCCAGTAATCCGACAGGGGTTGGCACAGATACGCAGTATTTT. This sequence encodes CASNPTGVGTDTQYF.

This clone is a singleton in its sample. The chain joins TRBV6-6 to TRBJ1-5; a weak D match, TRBD1 (5 bases). The length of the CDR3 is 14 residues. Deletions cut 4 bases from V and 4 bases from J, with 11 bases between. Germline V gives CDR1 MNHNY, CDR2 SVGAGI (reference sequence). The CDR3 coding sequence is TGTGCCAGCAGTTCCCTTGACAGAAATCAGCCCCAGCATTTT. This gives the protein CASSSLDRNQPQHF.

This clone was counted a few times. V gene TRBV11-1 combines with J gene TRBJ2-5; TRBD1 might be the D (5 bases). The V end was cut by 5 bases, the J end by 4 bases, with 14 bases between. Germline V lookup: CDR1 SGHAT, CDR2 FQDESV (reference sequence). CDR3 length equals 14 residues. The CDR3 spells CASSQGVRGETQYF. CDR3 coding DNA: TGTGCCAGCAGCCAGGGTGTGAGAGGAGAGACCCAGTACTTC.